This TCR beta chain is drawn from a study of blood T cell repertoires in COVID-19. Overall study: Sites across the United States, Italy and Spain contributed samples from acute and convalescent COVID-19. Nucleic acid was either cDNA or gDNA, and it came from T cells, B-cell-depleted T cells, or PBMCs.

How the authors handled the data: Reference gene primer amplification gave nucleated cell count estimates. The data were produced by immunoSEQ multiplex PCR, yet TCRdb's version contains in-frame clones alone and is incomplete. D and trimming were read from the DNA, whereas the V and J calls and clone size are those reported in that table. The sample lists 100,000 to 120,000 clones; 65% to 90% were seen once. The ends were cut back, 2 bases at V and 3 bases at J, with 11 bases in the middle. The CDR3 extends over 14 amino acids. Germline CDR1 GTSNPN, CDR2 SVGIG (reference sequence). The chain has TRBV30 and TRBJ1-5; D might be TRBD1 (6 bases). Sequencing used peripheral blood. This clonotype was obtained from a woman between 55 and 75 years old with acute or convalescent COVID-19. The CDR3 DNA reads TGTGCCTGGAGTTCGACAGGAGTCAATCAGCCCCAGCATTTT. Translation: CAWSSTGVNQPQHF.